Listed below are T cell receptor beta chains from one sample, sequenced in a study of PD-1 blockade in mismatch repair-deficient tumors. Here immunoSEQ multiplex PCR was the method, and the copy in TCRdb shows in-frame clones only, minus some. Here the sample spans some 97,000 clones, 70% to 85% being singletons. The sample here was peripheral blood, taken approximately 35 weeks after starting pembrolizumab. These receptor sequences come from an adult with mismatch repair-deficient cancer. The CDR3 runs from the conserved cysteine through the conserved F or W. The order of the fields is CDR3 length, clone size, D gene, V gene, J gene, CDR3 protein, CDR3 DNA. A D gene is named only where the DNA matches it firmly. Expanded clones are given a class, and other clones once, few, many or no size at all.

CDR3 length: 14; clone size: -; D gene: -; V gene: TRBV6-5; J gene: TRBJ1-5; CDR3 protein: CASQVGILNQPQHF; CDR3 DNA: TGTGCCAGCCAAGTCGGGATTCTCAATCAGCCCCAGCATTTT
CDR3 length: 13; clone size: -; D gene: TRBD2; V gene: TRBV2; J gene: TRBJ2-1; CDR3 protein: CASWTSVYNEQFF; CDR3 DNA: TGTGCCAGCTGGACTAGCGTTTACAATGAGCAGTTCTTC
CDR3 length: 19; clone size: -; D gene: TRBD2; V gene: TRBV4-1; J gene: TRBJ2-1; CDR3 protein: CASSQDLLWGTSGRLKQFF; CDR3 DNA: TGCGCCAGCAGCCAAGATCTATTGTGGGGGACTAGCGGGAGGCTAAAGCAGTTCTTC
CDR3 length: 15; clone size: -; D gene: -; V gene: TRBV10-3; J gene: TRBJ2-5; CDR3 protein: CAISDPAKSGETQYF; CDR3 DNA: TGTGCCATCAGTGACCCGGCAAAGAGTGGCGAGACCCAGTACTTC
CDR3 length: 14; clone size: few; D gene: -; V gene: TRBV10-1; J gene: TRBJ1-1; CDR3 protein: CASSPGFMNTEAFF; CDR3 DNA: TGCGCCAGCAGTCCAGGGTTCATGAACACTGAAGCTTTCTTT
CDR3 length: 14; clone size: -; D gene: -; V gene: TRBV19; J gene: TRBJ2-1; CDR3 protein: CASTLGPNYNEQFF; CDR3 DNA: TGTGCCAGTACCCTGGGCCCTAACTACAATGAGCAGTTCTTC
CDR3 length: 14; clone size: -; D gene: -; V gene: TRBV11-2; J gene: TRBJ1-4; CDR3 protein: CASTETDRLEKLFF; CDR3 DNA: TGTGCCAGCACCGAGACTGACAGGCTTGAAAAACTGTTTTTT
CDR3 length: 13; clone size: -; D gene: -; V gene: TRBV5-1; J gene: TRBJ2-2; CDR3 protein: CASPNMNTGELFF; CDR3 DNA: TGCGCCAGCCCCAACATGAACACCGGGGAGCTGTTTTTT
CDR3 length: 14; clone size: -; D gene: TRBD1; V gene: TRBV15; J gene: TRBJ1-5; CDR3 protein: CATSSGTGGRPQHF; CDR3 DNA: TGTGCCACCAGCAGCGGGACAGGGGGTCGGCCCCAGCATTTT
CDR3 length: 13; clone size: -; D gene: -; V gene: TRBV7-9; J gene: TRBJ2-2; CDR3 protein: CASAGAKTGELFF; CDR3 DNA: TGTGCCAGCGCGGGGGCGAAGACCGGGGAGCTGTTTTTT
CDR3 length: 11; clone size: -; D gene: -; V gene: TRBV18; J gene: TRBJ2-1; CDR3 protein: CASSLGNEQFF; CDR3 DNA: TGTGCCAGCTCACTAGGGAATGAGCAGTTCTTC
CDR3 length: 20; clone size: -; D gene: TRBD1; V gene: TRBV19; J gene: TRBJ1-5; CDR3 protein: CASSPTGGQAPVGGNQPQHF; CDR3 DNA: TGTGCCAGTAGCCCTACCGGGGGACAGGCCCCAGTTGGGGGCAATCAGCCCCAGCATTTT
CDR3 length: 13; clone size: -; D gene: -; V gene: TRBV5-6; J gene: TRBJ2-1; CDR3 protein: CASSLSTYNEQFF; CDR3 DNA: TGTGCCAGCAGCTTGTCCACGTACAATGAGCAGTTCTTC
CDR3 length: 17; clone size: once; D gene: TRBD2; V gene: TRBV5-4; J gene: TRBJ2-2; CDR3 protein: CASSLAASGIYAGELFF; CDR3 DNA: TGTGCCAGCAGCTTGGCGGCTAGCGGGATTTATGCCGGGGAGCTGTTTTTT
CDR3 length: 14; clone size: few; D gene: -; V gene: TRBV27; J gene: TRBJ1-5; CDR3 protein: CASSSTSGGQPQHF; CDR3 DNA: TGTGCCAGCAGTTCAACCTCGGGAGGGCAGCCCCAGCATTTT
CDR3 length: 14; clone size: -; D gene: TRBD2; V gene: TRBV9; J gene: TRBJ2-7; CDR3 protein: CASSVGTSATEQYF; CDR3 DNA: TGTGCCAGCAGCGTAGGAACTAGCGCGACCGAGCAGTACTTC
CDR3 length: 15; clone size: -; D gene: TRBD2; V gene: TRBV7-9; J gene: TRBJ2-7; CDR3 protein: CASSSVGLAFDEQYF; CDR3 DNA: TGTGCCAGCAGCTCAGTGGGACTAGCGTTCGACGAGCAGTACTTC
CDR3 length: 9; clone size: -; D gene: -; V gene: TRBV19; J gene: TRBJ1-1; CDR3 protein: CASSTEAFF; CDR3 DNA: TGTGCCAGTAGTACTGAAGCTTTCTTT
CDR3 length: 15; clone size: -; D gene: -; V gene: TRBV2; J gene: TRBJ2-5; CDR3 protein: CASSPRGTDQETQYF; CDR3 DNA: TGTGCCAGCAGTCCTCGAGGGACGGACCAAGAGACCCAGTACTTC
CDR3 length: 15; clone size: -; D gene: -; V gene: TRBV4-1; J gene: TRBJ1-1; CDR3 protein: CASSQERGKGTEAFF; CDR3 DNA: TGCGCCAGCAGCCAAGAGAGGGGAAAGGGCACTGAAGCTTTCTTT
CDR3 length: 14; clone size: -; D gene: -; V gene: TRBV7-2; J gene: TRBJ1-2; CDR3 protein: CASSLNLQGEGYTF; CDR3 DNA: TGTGCCAGCAGCTTAAATTTACAGGGAGAGGGCTACACCTTC
CDR3 length: 17; clone size: -; D gene: TRBD2; V gene: TRBV18; J gene: TRBJ2-7; CDR3 protein: CASSPVHGTSGTYEQYF; CDR3 DNA: TGTGCCAGCTCACCAGTCCACGGGACTAGCGGGACCTACGAGCAGTACTTC
CDR3 length: 15; clone size: -; D gene: TRBD2; V gene: TRBV19; J gene: TRBJ2-7; CDR3 protein: CASSIRTSGDYEQYF; CDR3 DNA: TGTGCCAGTAGTATAAGGACTAGCGGAGACTACGAGCAGTACTTC
CDR3 length: 11; clone size: -; D gene: -; V gene: TRBV7-2; J gene: TRBJ2-5; CDR3 protein: CASSTRQAPYF; CDR3 DNA: TGTGCCAGCAGCACTCGACAGGCTCCGTACTTC
CDR3 length: 15; clone size: -; D gene: -; V gene: TRBV5-4; J gene: TRBJ2-1; CDR3 protein: CASSFSTSGYNEQFF; CDR3 DNA: TGTGCCAGCAGCTTTTCGACTAGTGGTTACAATGAGCAGTTCTTC
CDR3 length: 14; clone size: -; D gene: -; V gene: TRBV4-1; J gene: TRBJ1-1; CDR3 protein: CASSQVLRDTEAFF; CDR3 DNA: TGCGCCAGCAGCCAAGTGTTGAGAGACACTGAAGCTTTCTTT
CDR3 length: 15; clone size: -; D gene: TRBD1; V gene: TRBV5-1; J gene: TRBJ1-1; CDR3 protein: CASSFRTGGVTEAFF; CDR3 DNA: TGCGCCAGCAGTTTCAGGACAGGGGGTGTCACTGAAGCTTTCTTT
CDR3 length: 16; clone size: once; D gene: -; V gene: TRBV4-3; J gene: TRBJ2-5; CDR3 protein: CASSQDFSSSAETQYF; CDR3 DNA: TGCGCCAGCAGCCAAGATTTTAGTAGCAGTGCGGAGACCCAGTACTTC
CDR3 length: 19; clone size: -; D gene: -; V gene: TRBV7-9; J gene: TRBJ2-7; CDR3 protein: CASSPYYLHDRGLKYEQYF; CDR3 DNA: TGTGCCAGCAGCCCCTACTACCTACACGACCGGGGACTGAAATACGAGCAGTACTTC
CDR3 length: 16; clone size: -; D gene: -; V gene: TRBV11-2; J gene: TRBJ2-1; CDR3 protein: CASSLVGTGPTYEQFF; CDR3 DNA: TGTGCCAGCAGCTTAGTGGGGACGGGGCCTACATATGAGCAGTTCTTC
CDR3 length: 17; clone size: once; D gene: TRBD2; V gene: TRBV7-2; J gene: TRBJ2-3; CDR3 protein: CASSLEAGTTITDTQYF; CDR3 DNA: TGTGCCAGCAGCCTGGAAGCCGGGACTACCATCACAGATACGCAGTATTTT
CDR3 length: 14; clone size: -; D gene: TRBD1; V gene: TRBV2; J gene: TRBJ2-3; CDR3 protein: CASSGDRSTDTQYF; CDR3 DNA: TGTGCCAGCAGTGGGGACAGGTCAACAGATACGCAGTATTTT
CDR3 length: 14; clone size: once; D gene: TRBD1; V gene: TRBV10-2; J gene: TRBJ1-5; CDR3 protein: CASRTAQGDQPQHF; CDR3 DNA: TGCGCCAGCAGAACAGCGCAGGGGGATCAGCCCCAGCATTTT
CDR3 length: 16; clone size: -; D gene: -; V gene: TRBV2; J gene: TRBJ2-1; CDR3 protein: CASSERGQGAYNEQFF; CDR3 DNA: TGTGCCAGCAGTGAACGGGGGCAGGGGGCCTACAATGAGCAGTTCTTC
CDR3 length: 13; clone size: -; D gene: -; V gene: TRBV6-1; J gene: TRBJ1-1; CDR3 protein: CASNRGRGTEAFF; CDR3 DNA: TGTGCCAGCAATCGGGGGAGAGGCACTGAAGCTTTCTTT
CDR3 length: 14; clone size: -; D gene: -; V gene: TRBV2; J gene: TRBJ2-3; CDR3 protein: CASSGQLNTDTQYF; CDR3 DNA: TGTGCCAGCAGTGGACAGCTCAACACAGATACGCAGTATTTT
CDR3 length: 15; clone size: -; D gene: TRBD1; V gene: TRBV7-3; J gene: TRBJ2-5; CDR3 protein: CASSLGQGVEETQYF; CDR3 DNA: TGTGCCAGCAGCTTGGGCCAGGGGGTGGAAGAGACCCAGTACTTC
CDR3 length: 15; clone size: -; D gene: -; V gene: TRBV5-6; J gene: TRBJ1-2; CDR3 protein: CASSFAQAANYGYTF; CDR3 DNA: TGTGCCAGCAGCTTCGCCCAAGCAGCTAACTATGGCTACACCTTC
CDR3 length: 16; clone size: -; D gene: TRBD1; V gene: TRBV27; J gene: TRBJ1-5; CDR3 protein: CASSPWTGGSNQPQHF; CDR3 DNA: TGTGCCAGCAGTCCTTGGACAGGGGGGAGCAATCAGCCCCAGCATTTT
CDR3 length: 15; clone size: -; D gene: -; V gene: TRBV7-9; J gene: TRBJ2-2; CDR3 protein: CASSLIYGYTGELFF; CDR3 DNA: TGTGCCAGCAGCTTAATTTATGGTTACACCGGGGAGCTGTTTTTT
CDR3 length: 15; clone size: -; D gene: -; V gene: TRBV7-9; J gene: TRBJ1-2; CDR3 protein: CASSLVGMLNYGYTF; CDR3 DNA: TGTGCCAGCAGCTTAGTTGGCATGTTGAACTATGGCTACACCTTC
CDR3 length: 10; clone size: medium-sized; D gene: -; V gene: TRBV10-3; J gene: TRBJ2-7; CDR3 protein: CATQGQEQYF; CDR3 DNA: TGTGCCACGCAGGGTCAGGAGCAGTACTTC
CDR3 length: 14; clone size: -; D gene: TRBD1; V gene: TRBV7-3; J gene: TRBJ2-1; CDR3 protein: CASSLQGAGNEQFF; CDR3 DNA: TGTGCCAGCAGCTTACAGGGGGCTGGCAATGAGCAGTTCTTC
CDR3 length: 13; clone size: -; D gene: -; V gene: TRBV11-2; J gene: TRBJ2-7; CDR3 protein: CASKYTFSYEQYF; CDR3 DNA: TGTGCCAGCAAATACACCTTCTCCTACGAGCAGTACTTC
CDR3 length: 14; clone size: -; D gene: -; V gene: TRBV5-6; J gene: TRBJ2-7; CDR3 protein: CASSLGPSSYEQYF; CDR3 DNA: TGTGCCAGCAGCTTGGGGCCTAGCTCCTACGAGCAGTACTTC
CDR3 length: 15; clone size: -; D gene: TRBD2; V gene: TRBV7-3; J gene: TRBJ2-1; CDR3 protein: CASSLIGLADREQFF; CDR3 DNA: TGTGCCAGCAGCTTAATTGGACTAGCGGATCGTGAGCAGTTCTTC
CDR3 length: 17; clone size: -; D gene: TRBD2; V gene: TRBV5-5; J gene: TRBJ2-1; CDR3 protein: CASSNPTSGSRGNEQFF; CDR3 DNA: TGTGCCAGCAGCAATCCGACTAGCGGGAGTCGAGGGAATGAGCAGTTCTTC